The sequence of this T cell receptor (beta chain) was determined in a study of TIL therapy for anti-PD-1-resistant metastatic lung cancer (dated by TCRdb to the early 2020s). With regard to the full study: Tumors were harvested before any PD-1/PD-L1 blockade; patients then received nivolumab, and those progressing received lymphodepletion, expanded TIL infusion and IL-2. A median age of roughly 55 years (range about 38-75) and a median tumor PD-L1 proportion score of roughly 5.8% were recorded among enrolled patients. A median non-synonymous tumor mutation burden of approximately 1.5 mutations per megabase was determined across the cohort by whole-exome sequencing. Clonotypes were tracked across tumor, expanded TIL product and serial blood samples by T cell receptor beta sequencing of tumor and peripheral blood. The cohort was composed predominantly of lung adenocarcinoma, with a few EGFR-mutant and two ALK-rearranged tumors included, and half of patients were identified as current or former smokers.

Note on this clone: No antigen is known for it. No base quality values were provided; no much bigger clone lies one nucleotide off.

What the work shows at the level of the full study, not this receptor alone: The study protocol defined all tumor marker inferences as exploratory. The baseline peripheral repertoire was partially replaced by infused TIL clonotypes, which then decayed over months, and persistence showed no apparent association with response. The cohort was highly selected, with more treatment-naive, never-smoker and oncogene-addicted patients than typical, limiting generalizability.

The CDR3 measures 21 amino acids from cysteine to phenylalanine. The kept DNA is CDR3 alone, 63 bases in frame from the first base. The germline V end is reduced by 0 bases and the J end by 0 bases; junction bases left unmatched: 17. Per the germline V gene, SGHRS is the CDR1 and YFSETQ is the CDR2. TCR beta CDR3 regions were amplified from genomic DNA by bias-controlled multiplex PCR with the immunoSEQ v3 hsTCRB kit. TCR libraries were sequenced on an Illumina NextSeq 500 to 2 million or so read pairs for survey level or roughly 4.5-6.5 million for deep level. Under the source paper's analysis protocol: The immunoSEQ Analyzer software assigned V, D and J genes, filtered out non-productive sequences, and reported clonality. Repertoires of infused TIL and blood were compared using productive Simpson clonality and the Morisita overlap index of productive TRB rearrangements. Absolute clonotype counts in blood were estimated by multiplying the lymphocyte count by the CD3+ fraction and by the productive frequency of the clone. Imported from immuneACCESS, the table was reduced by TCRdb to in-frame sequences with V and J called. These copies leave out some clones; in studies compared against another copy, an unresolved V gene accounts for under half, and the cause of the remainder is not known. That table is the source of V, J and clone size, and D and trimming were worked out from the DNA. The sample has about 60,000 clones on record, about 69% of them singletons. The biggest ten clones account for 6.6% of the sample.

Explained via the paper, the time point label denotes: pre-treatment sample, taken before nivolumab and TIL therapy. A phase I trial run at two centers enrolled adults with stage 4 NSCLC between October 2017 and 2020. The samples were drawn from an open-label, single-arm phase I trial testing tumor-infiltrating lymphocyte therapy combined with nivolumab in advanced non-small cell lung cancer. Mononuclear cells from blood collected in EDTA tubes were isolated on a Ficoll gradient and snap-frozen as pellets, and DNA was then extracted using a Qiagen mini-prep kit. The V gene is TRBV5-1 and the J gene is TRBJ2-3; 9 nucleotides in the junction match TRBD2. The sequence derives from a person between 25 and 79 years old with non-small cell lung cancer. The sequencing used blood, collected at baseline. The CDR3 protein: CASSLAQIAGEVPASTDTQYF. The DNA sequence follows: TGCGCCAGCAGCTTGGCCCAGATAGCGGGAGAAGTTCCAGCTAGCACAGATACGCAGTATTTT.